These 27 T cell receptor beta chains came from one sample sequenced in a study of regulatory T cells in long-lasting Graves disease. Assembly of TCR beta libraries relied on iRepertoire HTBI primers together with Arm-PCR of CDR3 regions. Via MiXCR, TCRdb re-called the multiplex PCR reads, giving one row per CDR3 protein. The table has hundreds of thousands of distinct CDR3 sequences, about 12% seen once; the top ten hold 8.9%. Time point given: newly diagnosed GD, antithyroid drugs for less than 3 months. The TCR library used RNA extracted from PBMCs. In addition, the sample was reused for a study of T cells in Graves' hyperthyroidism and ophthalmopathy.

The sequencing used peripheral blood mononuclear cells (PBMCs), collected at new diagnosis, from a patient treated with antithyroid drugs. These receptors were taken from a woman in her thirties with Graves disease.

About this clonotype itself: With only one base between it and a far larger clone, this is likely a read error. This is likely a read error, given that the CDR3 carries no conserved phenylalanine or tryptophan at its end. Because the CDR3's place on the DNA is in doubt, the DNA is left out and the CDR3 is given as listed by TCRdb. This chain uses TRBV7-8 with TRBJ2-3; the table gives TRBD1 as D, unverified against the DNA. The CDR3 length is 14 residues, termini included. The germline V gene encodes CDR1 SGHVS and CDR2 FQNEAQ. The CDR3 protein is CASSLTGQGYEQYL.

This clonotype showed up many times. This chain joins TRBV18 and TRBJ2-1; 7 nucleotides line up with TRBD2. CDR3 length equals 14 residues. Per the germline V gene, CDR1 is KGHSH and CDR2 is LQKENI. J was trimmed by 5 bases and V by 1 base; bases with no gene match: 2. Written as DNA, the CDR3 is TGTGCCAGCTCACCACGAGCGGGGAACAATGAGCAGTTCTTC. This translates into CASSPRAGNNEQFF.

This clonotype was seen many times. J is TRBJ2-5 and V is TRBV19, with D perhaps matching TRBD2 (6 bases). The CDR3 extends over 16 amino acids. Germline lookup yields CDR1 LNHDA and CDR2 SQIVND (reference sequence). V was clipped by 3 bases and J by 2 bases, with 16 bases between them. The CDR3 region is CASSIYSGGLQETQYF. Here the CDR3 DNA reads TGTGCCAGTAGTATTTATTCAGGAGGACTACAAGAGACCCAGTACTTC.

This clonotype appeared a few times. The chain couples TRBV19 to TRBJ1-4, with TRBD1 matching over 7 bases. Germline V gene data show CDR1 as LNHDA and CDR2 as SQIVND (reference sequence). Trimming took 3 bases from V and 8 from J; bases not matched to a gene: 6. The length of the CDR3 is 14 residues. The CDR3 sequence: CASSILTGPEKLFF. In DNA, the CDR3 is TGTGCCAGTAGTATTTTGACAGGGCCCGAAAAACTGTTTTTT.

This chain connects TRBV28 to TRBJ2-7; 7 bases are a match to TRBD2. Germline V gives CDR1 MDHEN, CDR2 SYDVKM. The CDR3 covers 18 residues. The junction had 16 bases not matched to a gene; V was cut back by 2 bases and J by 3 bases. The CDR3 DNA reads TGTGCCAGCAGTTTACCAGATCCCCCCGGGGCGGGAGACTACGAGCAGTACTTC. This translates into CASSLPDPPGAGDYEQYF.

Ten or more counts support this clonotype. The CDR3 DNA follows: TGTGCCAGCAGTCCGATGTCCCTCTTTGTGGGGGTACAAAATACGCAGTATTTT. Its protein product is CASSPMSLFVGVQNTQYF. V is TRBV27 and J is TRBJ2-3; D may be TRBD1 or TRBD2 (5 bases each). CDR1 is MNHEY, CDR2 SMNVEV, per germline (reference sequence). The CDR3 extends over 18 amino acids. Trimming took 5 bases from V and 7 from J, leaving 28 bases between them.

Only a few counts were recorded for this clonotype. This rearrangement joins TRBV10-3 to TRBJ2-7; weak D call: TRBD1 (7 bases). Germline V gene lookup returns CDR1 ENHRY and CDR2 SYGVKD. V lost 4 bases, J lost 3 bases, and 16 bases lay in between. The CDR3 loop spans 15 amino acids. The CDR3 nucleotides read TGTGCCATCAGTGCCGGTCAGGGGGGTAACTACGAGCAGTACTTC. Protein product: CAISAGQGGNYEQYF.

This clonotype came up many times. This sequence joins TRBV2 and TRBJ1-1, with D perhaps matching TRBD1 (6 bases). CDR1 is SNHLY and CDR2 is FYNNEI in the germline V gene. The CDR3 is 13 residues long. The V and J ends lost 7 bases and 4 bases respectively, with 13 bases between them. CDR3 in amino acids: CASTPGQSTEAFF. In DNA, the CDR3 is TGTGCCAGCACCCCCGGACAGAGCACTGAAGCTTTCTTT.

The V call is TRBV7-2, the J call TRBJ1-5; TRBD1 matches 10 bases. The CDR3 has 16 amino acids. Germline values: CDR1 SGHTA, CDR2 FQGNSA. The junction had 5 bases not matched to a gene; V was cut back by 5 bases and J by 1 base. CDR3 sequence (DNA): TGTGCCAGCAGCCCACGGACAGGGGGGAGCAATCAGCCCCAGCATTTT. This encodes CASSPRTGGSNQPQHF.

This clonotype occurred many times. V gene TRBV5-1 combines with J gene TRBJ2-1; tentatively, D is TRBD1 or TRBD2 (5 bases each). CDR3 size: 17 residues. Germline CDR1 is SGHRS and CDR2 is YFSETQ. The germline V and J ends were trimmed by 0 bases and 4 bases, with 17 bases remaining between them. CDR3 amino acids: CASSLGGMWRTYNEQFF. CDR3 in DNA: TGCGCCAGCAGCTTGGGGGGGATGTGGAGAACATACAATGAGCAGTTCTTC. The full variable domain, completed using reference TRBV5-1 and TRBJ2-1, is KAGVTQTPRYLIKTRGQQVTLSCSPISGHRSVSWYQQTPGQGLQFLFEYFSETQRNKGNFPGRFSGRQFSNSRSEMNVSTLELGDSALYLCASSLGGMWRTYNEQFFGPGTRLTVL.

This clonotype appeared many times. The chain joins TRBV12-3 or TRBV12-4 to TRBJ1-5; D gene unclear. Trimming cost V 5 bases and J 6 bases, with 14 bases left between them. The CDR3 has 14 residues. DNA of the CDR3: TGTGCCAGCAGTCTCGAAACCAGTAGTCAGCCCCAGCATTTT. Translated: CASSLETSSQPQHF.

This clonotype was picked up a small number of times. Sequence at one end of the junction differs from germline and may be a read error. The chain combines TRBV12-3 or TRBV12-4 with TRBJ1-1; D is perhaps TRBD1 (6 bases). This CDR3 contains 15 residues. In nucleotides, the CDR3 is TGTGCCAGCAGCGTAGGTGGGGGCATGAAGACTGAAGCTTTCTTT. This codes for CASSVGGGMKTEAFF.

V gene TRBV19 combines with J gene TRBJ2-1, with 8 bases fitting TRBD2. V trimming: 3 bases; J trimming: 4 bases; junction bases outside the gene matches: 8. Per the germline V gene, CDR1 is LNHDA and CDR2 is SQIVND (reference sequence). The CDR3 totals 16 residues. CDR3 amino acids: CASSIFGRGGYNEQFF. CDR3 DNA sequence: TGTGCCAGTAGTATCTTCGGGAGGGGGGGGTACAATGAGCAGTTCTTC.

The table lists this clonotype with many counts. The chain joins TRBV19 to TRBJ2-5, with a possible D match to TRBD2 (5 bases). The length of the CDR3 is 13 residues. CDR1 is LNHDA and CDR2 is SQIVND in the germline V gene (reference sequence). Trimming stripped 9 bases from V and 0 bases from J, with 11 bases between. In nucleotides, the CDR3 is TGTGCCAGCAGTTTGCGGGACCAAGAGACCCAGTACTTC. Its translation is CASSLRDQETQYF.

In its sample, this clonotype was seen a few times. This chain uses TRBV19 with TRBJ2-5; unclear D gene. Trimming shortened V by 3 bases and J by 4 bases, and 12 bases separated the two germline ends. CDR1 and CDR2 (germline): LNHDA, SQIVND (reference sequence). This CDR3 is 14 amino acids long. As DNA, the CDR3 is TGTGCCAGTAGTATCGGGCGGATGGGAGAGACCCAGTACTTC. It codes for CASSIGRMGETQYF.

This clonotype was observed at least ten times. The CDR3 DNA follows: TGCAGTGCTAGGTCGGAGCGGAATCAAGGAAGTAGCACAGATACGCAGTATTTT. This translates into CSARSERNQGSSTDTQYF. The chain uses TRBV20-1 and TRBJ2-3; a weak D match, TRBD2 (5 bases). CDR1 and CDR2 (germline): DFQATT, SNEGSKA (reference sequence). The CDR3 is 18 residues long. The V end lost 3 bases, the J end lost 0 bases, and 22 bases lay between the germline ends.

This clonotype was seen repeatedly, ten times or more. The J gene is TRBJ2-2, the V gene TRBV28; D tentatively reads TRBD1 or TRBD2 (5 bases each). The CDR3 has 14 amino acids. Germline CDR1 and CDR2: MDHEN and SYDVKM. V was cut by 11 bases and J by 6 bases, with 19 bases left in between. CDR3 in amino acids: CASTGTIRSGELFF. Written as DNA, the CDR3 is TGTGCCTCCACCGGGACCATTCGCTCCGGGGAGCTGTTTTTT.

This chain uses TRBV2 with TRBJ2-1; D gene ambiguous. The CDR3 totals 15 residues. Germline-derived CDR1 and CDR2 are SNHLY and FYNNEI. The V end was cut by 3 bases, the J end by 0 bases, with 9 bases between. The CDR3 loop reads CASSEVFLSYNEQFF. CDR3 coding DNA: TGTGCCAGCAGTGAGGTGTTCCTCTCCTACAATGAGCAGTTCTTC.

This clonotype was recorded at least ten times. The V and J genes are TRBV11-2 and TRBJ2-1; no clear D. Per the germline V gene, CDR1 is SGHAT and CDR2 is FQNNGV. This CDR3 is built from 12 residues. V lost 3 bases to trimming and J lost 7 bases, with 7 bases between them. CDR3 nucleotides: TGTGCCAGCAGCTTGAATGGGAATGAGCAGTTCTTC. Amino acids: CASSLNGNEQFF.

This clonotype was recorded at least ten times. V is TRBV6-1 and J is TRBJ2-7; TRBD2 is a possible D gene (6 bases). Looked up from germline, CDR1 is MNHNS and CDR2 is SASEGT. The V end was cut by 3 bases, the J end by 0 bases, with 12 bases between. The CDR3 is 15 residues long. The CDR3 reads CASSDLARSSYEQYF. CDR3 in DNA: TGTGCCAGCAGTGACCTAGCGAGGAGCTCCTACGAGCAGTACTTC.

Many counts were recorded for this clonotype. The chain links TRBV7-9 to TRBJ2-2, with 7 nucleotides matching TRBD1. V lost 3 bases, J lost 8 bases, and 9 bases stayed unmatched. CDR1 and CDR2 from the germline V gene are SEHNR and FQNEAQ (reference sequence). The length of the CDR3 is 15 residues. The CDR3 reads CASSFLGQLTGELFF. The CDR3 region has the DNA TGTGCCAGCAGCTTTTTGGGACAGCTAACGGGGGAGCTGTTTTTT.

This clonotype was seen at least ten times. The chain is built from TRBV19 and TRBJ2-2; maybe TRBD1 (6 bases). Germline CDR1 LNHDA, CDR2 SQIVND (reference sequence). The CDR3 extends over 16 amino acids. Trimming pared 6 bases from V and 2 bases from J, leaving 16 bases between. CDR3 DNA sequence: TGTGCCAGTAGGGCCGCCGGGACATCTAACACCGGGGAGCTGTTTTTT. This sequence encodes CASRAAGTSNTGELFF.

Ten or more counts support this clonotype. This chain joins TRBV11-2 and TRBJ2-7; D perhaps matches TRBD2 (6 bases). The germline gives CDR1 SGHAT, CDR2 FQNNGV. With 3 bases removed from V and 0 bases from J, the gap between germline ends came to 18 bases. The CDR3 has 17 residues. Here the CDR3 DNA reads TGTGCCAGCAGCTTTGTATGGGGCGGAGGGTCCTCCTACGAGCAGTACTTC. This gives the protein CASSFVWGGGSSYEQYF.

The chain has TRBV20-1 and TRBJ1-3; maybe TRBD1 (6 bases). CDR1 DFQATT and CDR2 SNEGSKA come from the germline V gene (reference sequence). This CDR3 has 15 amino acids. The V end lost 2 bases, the J end lost 0 bases, and 11 bases lay between the germline ends. CDR3 in amino acids: CSARSTGNSGNTIYF. The CDR3 DNA is TGCAGTGCTAGATCGACAGGAAACTCTGGAAACACCATATATTTT.

The gene calls are TRBV6-2 or TRBV6-3 and TRBJ2-1; D is unresolved. CDR1 is MNHEY, CDR2 SVGEGT, per germline. Trimming stripped 5 bases from V and 3 bases from J, with 20 bases between. The CDR3 extends over 17 amino acids. The CDR3 DNA sequence: TGTGCCAGCAGTCCCCAAAAGTTGGCTCCACTCTACAATGAGCAGTTCTTC. This gives the protein CASSPQKLAPLYNEQFF.

For this clonotype: A single base separates this from a much larger clone, so it may be a read error. The gene calls are TRBV29-1 and TRBJ2-1; the match to TRBD2 covers 8 bases. V lost 5 bases to trimming and J lost 1 base; unmatched junction nucleotides: 7. This CDR3 has 15 amino acids. Per the germline V gene, CDR1 is SQVTM and CDR2 is ANQGSEA. The CDR3 region is CSVRGAGDSYNEQFF. CDR3 DNA: TGCAGCGTTCGGGGAGCGGGAGATTCCTACAATGAGCAGTTCTTC.

The sample holds many counts of this clonotype. CDR3 protein: CASSDDRVNTEAFF. The CDR3 bases are TGTGCCAGTAGTGACGACAGGGTGAACACTGAAGCTTTCTTT. The chain combines TRBV19 with TRBJ1-1, with TRBD1 matching over 7 bases. The CDR3 contains 14 residues. V gave up 5 bases and J gave up 0 bases; unmatched junction bases: 3. In germline, CDR1 is LNHDA, CDR2 SQIVND (reference sequence).